The 5 T cell receptor beta chains below all came from one sample that was sequenced in a study of T-cell reconstitution after alpha-beta-depleted transplantation in children. Unique molecular identifiers were used to barcode this TCRbeta library. In TCRdb, the PCR reads were re-called with MiXCR into one record per CDR3 protein. The sample holds 240,000 or so distinct CDR3 sequences, around 13% seen once. The starting material was PBMCs from the stem cell graft donor, obtained from the stem cell graft. All receptors derive from a human donor who donated a stem cell graft to a child with acute lymphoblastic leukemia.

This clonotype was detected many times. J is TRBJ2-2 and V is TRBV4-2; weak D call: TRBD2 (5 bases). Germline V gene sequence: CDR1 LGHNA, CDR2 YNFKEQ. This CDR3 is built from 12 residues. V lost 4 bases, J lost 11 bases, and 11 bases lay in between. CDR3 DNA: TGTGCCAGCAGCCTAGGGCGGGCTGAGCTGTTTTTT. As protein: CASSLGRAELFF.

This clonotype was seen many times. The rearrangement joins TRBV5-1 to TRBJ1-1; TRBD1 might be the D (5 bases). V was shortened by 4 bases and J by 8 bases, with 15 bases between the two germline ends. Germline CDR1 is SGHRS and CDR2 is YFSETQ. CDR3 length: 13 residues. Written as DNA, the CDR3 is TGCGCCAGCAGCGCCGGGACTCCGAGGGAAGCTTTCTTT. It specifies CASSAGTPREAFF.

This clonotype was counted ten times or more. The rearrangement uses TRBV7-8 and TRBJ2-6; 9 bases are shared with TRBD1. Germline V CDR1 and CDR2: SGHVS, FQNEAQ. This CDR3 has 15 amino acids. J lost 2 bases, V lost 6 bases, and 2 bases had no gene match. The CDR3 region is CASSWTGAGANVLTF. Here the CDR3 DNA reads TGTGCCAGCAGTTGGACAGGGGCTGGGGCCAACGTCCTGACTTTC.

The chain has TRBV29-1 and TRBJ2-3; D uncertain. In germline, CDR1 is SQVTM, CDR2 ANQGSEA. Trimming stripped 2 bases from V and 1 base from J, with 10 bases between. The CDR3 runs 14 residues. The CDR3 nucleotides are TGCAGCGTTGAAAAGGGAACAGGCACAGATACGCAGTATTTT. As protein: CSVEKGTGTDTQYF.

This clonotype was detected ten times or more. CDR3 sequence (DNA): TGCAGCGTTGAGGGGTCCACCCAGGGTACGCAGTATTTT. This sequence encodes CSVEGSTQGTQYF. The chain joins TRBV29-1 to TRBJ2-3, with D possibly being TRBD1 (5 bases). The germline V and J ends were trimmed by 3 bases and 8 bases, with 15 bases remaining between them. CDR1 SQVTM and CDR2 ANQGSEA come from the germline V gene. This CDR3 region has 13 residues.